This is a list of T cell receptor beta chains from one sample in a study of early T cells in non-severe SARS-CoV-2 infection. TCRdb independently ran MiXCR on the 5' RACE reads; one entry per CDR3 protein. The profile shows approximately 74,000 distinct CDR3 sequences, roughly 13% of them singletons. Sequences were obtained from whole blood. All receptors come from an adult who was a healthcare worker with PCR-confirmed SARS-CoV-2 infection or an uninfected control (not recorded which). The CDR3 runs from the conserved cysteine through the conserved F or W. D genes are given only for firm matches. The size of a clone is reported for some rows only, either as once, few or many, or as a class for expanded clones.

size,V,J,D,DNA,CDR3
NA,TRBV2,TRBJ2-2,TRBD2,TGTGCCAGCAGGCTTACTAGCGGGGGTACCGGGGAGCTGTTTTTT,CASRLTSGGTGELFF
few,TRBV4-2,TRBJ1-1,TRBD1,TGTGCCAGCGTTCGGGACAGTTTGAACACTGAAGCTTTCTTT,CASVRDSLNTEAFF
NA,TRBV5-4,TRBJ2-3,NA,TGTGCCAGCAGCCGAAGGGACCTTCCCCCCACAGATACGCAGTATTTT,CASSRRDLPPTDTQYF
NA,TRBV7-2,TRBJ2-1,TRBD2,TGTGCCAGCAGCTTAGGGCTAGCGGGGGGTAGGGAGCAGTTCTTC,CASSLGLAGGREQFF
few,TRBV6-2/TRBV6-3,TRBJ1-2,NA,TGTGCCAGCGGAACGGAGTATGGCTACACCTTC,CASGTEYGYTF
NA,TRBV20-1,TRBJ2-7,TRBD1,TGCAGTGTTCACTCGACAGGGGGGTACGAGCAGTACTTC,CSVHSTGGYEQYF
NA,TRBV6-4,TRBJ2-1,NA,TGTGCCAGCAGTGAAACCGATCAGGGATGGCAGTTCTTC,CASSETDQGWQFF
few,TRBV7-2,TRBJ1-6,NA,TGTGCCAGCAGCTTACAGAGCTCCTATAATTCACCCCTCCACTTT,CASSLQSSYNSPLHF
NA,TRBV6-1,TRBJ2-5,NA,TGTGCCAGCAGTCCAGGCTCCGCGAAGGTGACCCAGTACTTC,CASSPGSAKVTQYF
NA,TRBV25-1,TRBJ1-3,NA,TGTGCCAGCACTCCGTCTATCGGGGGAAACACCATATATTTT,CASTPSIGGNTIYF
NA,TRBV27,TRBJ2-7,NA,TGTGCCAGCAGTTTATTTTCCAGCCACGAGCAGTACTTC,CASSLFSSHEQYF
NA,TRBV28,TRBJ2-5,TRBD2,TGTGCCAGCAGTTTAATCTGGGGGGGGACCCAGTACTTC,CASSLIWGGTQYF
many,TRBV20-1,TRBJ1-3,NA,TGCAGTGCCGGATGGACGGCTGGAAACACCATATATTTT,CSAGWTAGNTIYF
few,TRBV28,TRBJ2-1,NA,TGTGCCAGCAGTCCGGAATTACGCCACAATGAGCAGTTCTTC,CASSPELRHNEQFF
few,TRBV28,TRBJ1-1,NA,TGTGCCAGCTGGTCCGGGATTATCACTGAAGCTTTCTTT,CASWSGIITEAFF
NA,TRBV9,TRBJ2-1,NA,TGTGCCAGCAGCGTAGATGCGACCCCAAGGCGCAATGAGCAGTTCTTC,CASSVDATPRRNEQFF
NA,TRBV6-5,TRBJ1-2,NA,TGTGCCAGCAGTAGCCCTGGATCTTATGGCTACACCTTC,CASSSPGSYGYTF
few,TRBV5-8,TRBJ2-7,NA,TGTGCCAGCAGCCCAATCAGCCCGATCCGCTCCTACGAGCAGTACTTC,CASSPISPIRSYEQYF
few,TRBV18,TRBJ1-6,TRBD1,TGTGCCAGCTCTCCTCCGGGACAGGGTAATTCACCCCTCCACTTT,CASSPPGQGNSPLHF
NA,TRBV12-3/TRBV12-4,TRBJ1-2,NA,TGTGCCAGCAGCCATCCGACGTTCTACGGCTACACCTTC,CASSHPTFYGYTF
many,TRBV5-1,TRBJ2-5,NA,TGCGCCAGCAGCTTGGACGGGAAGAGGCAAGAGACCCAGTACTTC,CASSLDGKRQETQYF
many,TRBV28,TRBJ1-5,NA,TGTGCCAGCAGTTCAGGGGTTGAGCCCCAGCATTTT,CASSSGVEPQHF
NA,TRBV15,TRBJ2-5,NA,TGTGCCACCAGCAGAGCGCGCTCCCAAGAGACCCAGTACTTC,CATSRARSQETQYF
few,TRBV7-2,TRBJ1-2,NA,TGTGCCAGCAGCCCTAGTCCAGGGGACTATGGCTACACCTTC,CASSPSPGDYGYTF
few,TRBV2,TRBJ2-2,NA,TGTGCCAGCAGGCGAGGGGGGCTGGCCGGGGAGCTGTTTTTT,CASRRGGLAGELFF
few,TRBV5-5,TRBJ2-3,NA,TGTGCCAGCAGCTTGCGGCAAGATAGTTTGAATACGCAGTATTTT,CASSLRQDSLNTQYF